The rows below give T cell receptor beta chains drawn from one sample of a study of T cell repertoires in cytomegalovirus infection. Each CDR3 protein gets one entry after TCRdb re-called the reads with MiXCR. Among fewer than 300,000 distinct CDR3 sequences listed, under 30% were seen once. The sequenced material came from PBMCs. Receptors were obtained from a human donor in good health (CMV status not recorded). Some clones in this sample may be carry-over from other donors' samples. CDR3s include the opening cysteine and the closing phenylalanine or tryptophan. Clone size is given for some rows only: seen once, a few or many times, or a class if the clone is expanded.

V | size | CDR3
TRBV7-2 | many | CASSSSGLGTDTQYF
TRBV7-2 | few | CASSLASPLGQYF
TRBV20-1 | NA | CSARGVAASTDTQYF
TRBV29-1 | NA | CSVDSETSGSYNEQFF
TRBV6-5 | NA | CASSYNRRVAGDNEQFF
TRBV7-2 | many | CASSLGGGQNTQYF
TRBV7-6 | few | CASSLGRDLTYEQYF
TRBV7-2 | many | CASRRGEKLFF
TRBV20-1 | NA | CSARDGGEAKNIQYF
TRBV7-2 | many | CASSLGGRAGELFF
TRBV9 | NA | CASSKGTSEKDTQYF
TRBV28 | few | CASSFSQAGGNTIYF
TRBV2 | many | CASSDSSGAQYF
TRBV20-1 | few | CSGTWGQGIHGYTF
TRBV7-7 | many | CASSLAGGSEQFF
TRBV6-1 | NA | CASRRTAAATNEKLFF
TRBV7-4 | NA | CASSSRGGWQETQYF
TRBV27 | NA | CASSPMVAGYLDTQYF
TRBV20-1 | NA | CSARVTGGRQPQHF
TRBV7-3 | NA | CASSAGLSYNEQFF
TRBV19 | few | CASSIVRVSSYNEQFF
TRBV9 | NA | CASRAGESYNEQFF